This paragraph reports one TCR beta chain. Its specificity is not known. The data originate from a study of cytomegalovirus exposure and HLA in healthy donors. Study summary: The same platform as the approximately 660 first-cohort repertoires was used for the 90 to 150 validation repertoires, a later analysis reported.

Notes on the study in general: Many donors shared some public TCRs, even though most TCR sequences were rare. Listed as cytomegalovirus-associated were 150 to 200 TCR beta chains. Published work reported that the classifier diagnosed cytomegalovirus status with high specificity and sensitivity.

Profiled with immunoSEQ multiplex PCR; TCRdb holds only in-frame clones, not every one. The sample yields hundreds of thousands of clones, around 87% seen once. This CDR3 contains 13 residues. Germline-derived CDR1 and CDR2 are LNHDA and SQIVND (reference sequence). Deletions cut 0 bases from V and 6 bases from J, with 9 bases between. This sequence originates from a young woman in good health and CMV-seronegative. The gene calls are TRBV19 and TRBJ2-7; the D is unclear. Specimen: PBMCs. CDR3 amino acids: CASSIDRSLEQYF. CDR3 in DNA: TGTGCCAGTAGTATAGACAGATCCCTCGAGCAGTACTTC.